This T cell receptor beta chain was sequenced for a study of T cell responses to AZD1222 COVID-19 vaccine (dated by TCRdb to 2020 to 2022). As for the study more broadly: TCR sequencing covered over 230 trial participants: 200 to 210 given two doses of AZD1222 and 26 given two doses of MenACWY control vaccine. Trial participants were enrolled into age subgroups of 18-55, 56-69 and 70-plus years, which contained around 140, 26 and 57 TCR-sequenced participants, respectively.

The table lists this clone with a count of one. Its binding antigen is unknown. No quality values exist for individual bases; no much larger clone is one base distant. The time point label of this sample denotes: about 28 days (+/-7) after the second vaccine dose. The sample's treatment or condition label is to be understood as: meningococcal conjugate vaccine given as trial control. Vaccinee samples were obtained from the UK trials COV001 and COV002, which included a single-blind randomized controlled phase 2/3 trial of AZD1222 (ChAdOx1 nCoV-19) in healthy adults. Trial participant PBMC samples were collected at day 0 and day 28 after the second dose for TCRbeta chain sequencing. The CDR3 measures 15 amino acids from cysteine to phenylalanine. Solely the CDR3 DNA is kept, with 45 bases framed from the first base. The germline V gene sets CDR1 to SGHVS and CDR2 to FQNEAQ. V is pruned by 5 bases and J by 3 bases, leaving 7 bases of the junction without a gene match.

Results the study describes overall, beyond this receptor: Epitopes outside the regions mutated in the B.1.351 and B.1.1.7 variants were reportedly recognized by nearly half of the unique spike-specific TCRs. In the small 56-69-year group, the increase in depth fell short of significance, most likely because of low power. Vaccine-associated CD4 TCRs spanned the whole spike protein, with dominant responses in regions 160-218 and 743-854. Conclusions about previously exposed vaccinees are limited because only a handful of AZD1222 recipients were SARS-CoV-2 seropositive at baseline. After two AZD1222 doses, both the breadth and the depth of spike-specific TCRs were significantly higher than at day 0 and than in MenACWY recipients. Participants were mostly white British, with more females than males. The authors suggested clonal diversity may have been underestimated. Because no day 14 peak-response samples were available, repertoires were characterized only after the peak T cell response.

The CDR3 regions of human TCRbeta chains were analyzed by immunosequencing. Per the original workflow: Repertoire TCRs were matched against a reference library of SARS-CoV-2-specific TCRs generated with the MIRA antigen-specificity platform. Breadth was defined as the fraction of unique TCRs that were SARS-CoV-2-associated. Depth was defined as the fraction of total T cells that were SARS-CoV-2-associated. Using the MIRA data, every spike-specific TCR was mapped to the spike region that the TCR reacted to and assigned to either a CD4 or a CD8 class. Log10-transformed breadth and depth values were compared by one-way ANOVA with Sidak's multiple comparisons tests. TCRdb obtained this table from immuneACCESS and retained in-frame rearrangements with V and J assigned. These tables miss some clones; where compared with another copy, unresolved V genes account for less than half of the shortfall, and the remainder is unexplained. The DNA gave D and trimming, while V, J and clone size come from that table. This sample has about 75,000 clones in its table, and around 89% of those were observed once. 8% to 10% of the sample is in the top ten clones.

Sequenced material: peripheral blood, taken 28 days after the second dose of the MenACWY control vaccine. The sequence was obtained from an adult who received the MenACWY meningococcal vaccine as a control. The rearrangement combines TRBV7-8 with TRBJ1-3; 7 bases in between match TRBD1. For the CDR3, the sequence is CASSRVQGNGNTIYF. The sequenced DNA: TGTGCCAGCAGCCGAGTACAGGGGAATGGAAACACCATATATTTT.